A single sample is the source of the 29 T cell receptor beta chains below, sequenced in a study of T-cell reconstitution after alpha-beta-depleted transplantation in children. Preparation of the TCRbeta library involved a method that used unique molecular identifiers. TCRdb re-called the PCR reads through MiXCR, storing one row per CDR3 protein. The repertoire holds about 78,000 distinct CDR3 sequences, roughly an eighth seen once, with roughly 30% in the top ten. The specimen comprised PBMCs, mostly from graft donor cells, sampled 180 days after TCRalphabeta/CD19-depleted stem cell transplant. The receptors here all came from a male patient under 10 years old who had a stem cell transplant for acute lymphoblastic leukemia, so the T cells may come from the graft donor.

The chain carries TRBV2 and TRBJ1-6; 7 bases fit TRBD1. J lost 3 bases, V lost 6 bases, and 8 bases had no gene match. The CDR3 consists of 16 residues. The germline V gene has CDR1 SNHLY and CDR2 FYNNEI. DNA for the CDR3: TGTGCCAGCAGCGACAGGGTAGGAAGCTATAATTCACCCCTCCACTTT. This sequence encodes CASSDRVGSYNSPLHF.

This clonotype was seen at least ten times. The V gene is TRBV20-1, the J gene TRBJ2-5; no clear D. Germline V gene sequence: CDR1 DFQATT, CDR2 SNEGSKA (reference sequence). CDR3 length equals 13 residues. V lost 3 bases and J lost 3, with 11 bases in between. The CDR3 loop is CSASRSAEETQYF. CDR3 bases: TGCAGTGCTAGTAGGAGTGCCGAAGAGACCCAGTACTTC.

The chain employs TRBV5-6 and TRBJ2-1, with 14 bases matching TRBD2. CDR1 is SGHDT and CDR2 is YYEEEE in the germline V gene. The length of the CDR3 is 18 residues. The trim removed 4 bases at V and 7 bases at J, leaving 13 bases unmatched. CDR3 in amino acids: CASSKKTSGRALGNEQFF. CDR3 sequence (DNA): TGTGCCAGCAGCAAAAAGACTAGCGGGAGGGCCTTGGGAAATGAGCAGTTCTTC.

This clonotype came up a few times. This chain connects TRBV27 to TRBJ1-5; D uncertain. Germline-derived CDR1 and CDR2 are MNHEY and SMNVEV (reference sequence). The CDR3 has 15 amino acids. The V and J ends lost 2 bases and 2 bases respectively, with 10 bases between them. The CDR3: CASSLAGRGNQPQHF. The DNA of the CDR3 is TGTGCCAGCAGTTTAGCTGGGAGGGGCAATCAGCCCCAGCATTTT.

V usage is TRBV6-5 and J usage is TRBJ1-1, with D possibly being TRBD1 (6 bases). The V end lost 0 bases, the J end lost 4 bases, and 12 bases lay between the germline ends. CDR1 and CDR2 (germline): MNHEY, SVGAGI. This CDR3 spans 15 amino acids. CDR3 loop: CASSYSSRGGTEAFF. The CDR3 DNA is TGTGCCAGCAGTTACTCGTCCAGGGGAGGCACTGAAGCTTTCTTT.

This clonotype occurred a few times. The J gene is TRBJ1-2, the V gene TRBV4-3; D is unresolved. Germline V gene lookup returns CDR1 LGHNA and CDR2 YSLEER. With 4 bases removed from V and 7 bases from J, the gap between germline ends came to 19 bases. CDR3 length: 15 residues. CDR3 DNA sequence: TGCGCCAGCAGCCGCGAGGAAGGGTGGGAAGGTGGCTACACCTTC. This translates into CASSREEGWEGGYTF.

This chain connects TRBV30 to TRBJ2-2, with D possibly matching TRBD1 (6 bases). The CDR3 has 12 amino acids. Trimming took 4 bases from V and 6 from J, leaving 9 bases between them. The germline gives CDR1 GTSNPN, CDR2 SVGIG (reference sequence). This CDR3 is CAWTRTAGELFF. The DNA of the CDR3 is TGTGCCTGGACCCGGACAGCCGGGGAGCTGTTTTTT.

This clonotype occurred a few times. The chain couples TRBV5-6 to TRBJ1-1; TRBD1 matches 8 bases. Per the germline V gene, CDR1 is SGHDT and CDR2 is YYEEEE. J gave up 0 bases and V 0 bases, and 4 bases lay outside the gene matches. This CDR3 is 16 amino acids long. The CDR3 DNA follows: TGTGCCAGCAGCTTGGGACAGGGGACAATGAACACTGAAGCTTTCTTT. Protein: CASSLGQGTMNTEAFF.

The sample holds a few counts of this clonotype. The V call is TRBV28, the J call TRBJ2-1, with D uncertain. The CDR3 contains 15 residues. V lost 8 bases to trimming and J lost 7 bases, with 21 bases between them. CDR1 and CDR2 from the germline V gene are MDHEN and SYDVKM. CDR3 nucleotide sequence: TGTGCCAGCTTTTCGAGAACCGGTAGGAAGAATGAGCAGTTCTTC. Its protein is CASFSRTGRKNEQFF.

This clonotype was counted many times. The chain uses TRBV29-1 and TRBJ2-7; D gene unclear. V was trimmed by 4 bases and J by 7 bases, leaving 8 bases between them. The CDR3 extends over 10 amino acids. Germline CDR1 SQVTM, CDR2 ANQGSEA. In DNA, the CDR3 is TGCAGCGTTGGGGTGGGGGAGCAGTACTTC. This sequence encodes CSVGVGEQYF.

This clonotype was observed a few times. The chain couples TRBV19 to TRBJ1-2, with D unresolved. Germline CDR1 LNHDA, CDR2 SQIVND (reference sequence). The ends were cut back, 3 bases at V and 7 bases at J, with 12 bases in the middle. CDR3 size: 13 residues. CDR3 bases: TGTGCCAGTAGTATCGAATTTCCGTCTGGCTACACCTTC. This encodes CASSIEFPSGYTF.

This clonotype was counted ten times or more. The V call is TRBV7-2, the J call TRBJ2-7, with D perhaps given as TRBD1 or TRBD2 (5 bases each). Germline V gene data show CDR1 as SGHTA and CDR2 as FQGNSA. The CDR3 sequence is 14 residues long. V was clipped by 8 bases and J by 2 bases, with 16 bases between them. Here the CDR3 reads CASGRGSLTYEQYF. As DNA, the CDR3 is TGTGCCAGCGGCCGGGGCAGCTTAACCTACGAGCAGTACTTC.

This clonotype came up many times. This chain connects TRBV15 to TRBJ2-3, with 10 bases identical to TRBD2. J gave up 2 bases and V 1 base, and 3 bases lay outside the gene matches. Germline loops: CDR1 LNHNV, CDR2 YYDKDF (reference sequence). The CDR3 runs 16 residues. CDR3: CATSRGTSGITDTQYF. CDR3 DNA: TGTGCCACCAGCAGAGGGACTAGCGGAATCACAGATACGCAGTATTTT.

Ten or more counts support this clonotype. V usage is TRBV12-3 or TRBV12-4 and J usage is TRBJ1-1, with D uncertain. Trimming shortened V by 3 bases and J by 0 bases, and 8 bases separated the two germline ends. This CDR3 contains 14 residues. CDR3 protein: CASSFFGLNTEAFF. The DNA of the CDR3 is TGTGCCAGCAGTTTTTTCGGCCTGAACACTGAAGCTTTCTTT.

V and J are TRBV20-1 and TRBJ1-3; D perhaps matches TRBD1 (5 bases). There are 13 residues in the CDR3. CDR1 and CDR2 from the germline V gene are DFQATT and SNEGSKA (reference sequence). Trimming pared 6 bases from V and 4 bases from J, leaving 13 bases between. The CDR3 loop is CSARKGHGNTIYF. The DNA for the CDR3 is TGCAGTGCACGAAAGGGGCACGGAAACACCATATATTTT.

V gene TRBV5-1 combines with J gene TRBJ2-2; possible D gene TRBD1, 5 bases. Trimming took off 2 bases at V and 2 bases at J, with 10 bases between the two ends. The CDR3 extends over 15 amino acids. From germline, CDR1 is SGHRS and CDR2 YFSETQ. The CDR3 coding sequence is TGCGCCAGCAGCTTTTGGGGCCCTAACACCGGGGAGCTGTTTTTT. Its translation: CASSFWGPNTGELFF. The variable domain in full, completed from reference TRBV5-1 and TRBJ2-2, reads KAGVTQTPRYLIKTRGQQVTLSCSPISGHRSVSWYQQTPGQGLQFLFEYFSETQRNKGNFPGRFSGRQFSNSRSEMNVSTLELGDSALYLCASSFWGPNTGELFFGEGSRLTVL.

The chain carries TRBV5-5 and TRBJ1-5; no reliable D call. The germline CDR1 and CDR2 sequences are SGHKS and YYEKEE (reference sequence). This CDR3 spans 13 amino acids. Trimming took off 4 bases at V and 9 bases at J, with 14 bases between the two ends. The CDR3 DNA sequence: TGTGCCAGCAGCCTCGACGGCCCGAGGCCCCAGCATTTT. Translated: CASSLDGPRPQHF.

This clonotype was seen at least ten times. Germline and junction disagree at one end, which may indicate a read error. The J gene is TRBJ2-3, the V gene TRBV7-3; the match to TRBD2 covers 9 bases. CDR1 is SGHTA, CDR2 FQGTGA, per germline. This CDR3 region has 13 residues. In DNA, the CDR3 is TGCGCCAGCAGCAGCGGGGGGACAGATACGCAGTATTTT. It specifies CASSSGGTDTQYF.

The rearrangement uses TRBV7-3 and TRBJ2-3, with 9 nucleotides matching TRBD2. Germline values: CDR1 SGHTA, CDR2 FQGTGA. CDR3 length: 14 residues. V lost 3 bases, J lost 11 bases, and 9 bases stayed unmatched. The CDR3 loop reads CASSFGGRATRQYF. DNA for the CDR3: TGTGCCAGCAGCTTCGGCGGGAGGGCTACACGGCAGTATTTT.

This clonotype was picked up a small number of times. The J gene is TRBJ2-3, the V gene TRBV12-3 or TRBV12-4, with 7 bases lining up with TRBD1. V shed 6 bases, J shed 5 bases, and the junction held 11 bases outside the gene matches. The CDR3 sequence is 15 residues long. The CDR3 region is CASSPSNRGQDTQYF. In DNA, the CDR3 is TGTGCCAGCAGCCCCTCAAATAGGGGGCAAGATACGCAGTATTTT.

V and J are TRBV4-3 and TRBJ2-6, with D possibly TRBD1 on 6 matching bases. Trimming removed 1 base from V and 2 bases from J, with 9 bases in between. Germline CDR1 LGHNA, CDR2 YSLEER. This CDR3 contains 16 residues. The CDR3: CASSQVPGAGANVLTF. The CDR3 DNA reads as TGCGCCAGCAGCCAAGTCCCAGGGGCTGGGGCCAACGTCCTGACTTTC.

This clonotype has only a few counts. The chain uses TRBV28 and TRBJ2-7, with 9 nucleotides matching TRBD2. The germline V gene has CDR1 MDHEN and CDR2 SYDVKM. The V gene end was trimmed by 2 bases and the J gene end by 3 bases; junction bases not matched to a gene: 5. The CDR3 runs 15 residues. The CDR3 here is CASSLLGREGYEQYF. DNA of the CDR3: TGTGCCAGCAGTTTACTAGGGCGGGAGGGCTACGAGCAGTACTTC.

This clonotype has a handful of counts. The V call is TRBV11-2, the J call TRBJ1-5; D is uncertain. The CDR3 covers 13 residues. V lost 1 base and J lost 7, with 8 bases in between. CDR1 is SGHAT and CDR2 is FQNNGV in the germline V gene. The CDR3 DNA reads TGTGCCAGCAGCTTAGGACTAGGACAGCCCCAGCATTTT. Amino acid sequence: CASSLGLGQPQHF. Full variable domain (missing parts from reference TRBV11-2 and TRBJ1-5): EAGVAQSPRYKIIEKRQSVAFWCNPISGHATLYWYQQILGQGPKLLIQFQNNGVVDDSQLPKDRFSAERLKGVDSTLKIQPAKLEDSAVYLCASSLGLGQPQHFGDGTRLSIL.

This clonotype came up a few times. The rearrangement links TRBV29-1 to TRBJ1-1; D is ambiguous. This CDR3 spans 12 amino acids. The germline CDR1 and CDR2 sequences are SQVTM and ANQGSEA. V lost 8 bases and J 1 base, leaving 11 bases between the germline ends. CDR3: CSSKRENTEAFF. CDR3 nucleotides: TGCAGCTCCAAAAGGGAGAACACTGAAGCTTTCTTT.

This clonotype appeared a few times. J is TRBJ2-5 and V is TRBV12-3 or TRBV12-4; 7 bases fit TRBD2. The trim removed 3 bases at V and 5 bases at J, leaving 3 bases unmatched. The CDR3 extends over 13 amino acids. CDR3 bases: TGTGCCAGCAGTTTTAGCGGGCGGGAGACCCAGTACTTC. This gives the protein CASSFSGRETQYF.

Ten or more counts support this clonotype. This chain joins TRBV7-2 and TRBJ2-3; tentatively, D is TRBD1 or TRBD2 (6 bases each). Germline V gives CDR1 SGHTA, CDR2 FQGNSA. This CDR3 spans 15 amino acids. With 2 bases removed from V and 1 base from J, the gap between germline ends came to 10 bases. For the CDR3, the DNA is TGTGCCAGCAGCTTAATACGGGGGCGCACAGATACGCAGTATTTT. It yields the protein CASSLIRGRTDTQYF.

This clonotype was detected a few times. In DNA, the CDR3 is TGCAGCGCTCGGACTAGCCGGGGGAGCTACGAGCAGTACTTC. Protein product: CSARTSRGSYEQYF. The J gene is TRBJ2-7, the V gene TRBV29-1; 8 bases are a match to TRBD2. This CDR3 region has 14 residues. The germline gives CDR1 SQVTM, CDR2 ANQGSEA. V lost 7 bases to trimming and J lost 3 bases; unmatched junction nucleotides: 11.

This clonotype was detected a few times. The rearrangement links TRBV19 to TRBJ1-1; D not certain. The CDR3 covers 13 residues. The germline gives CDR1 LNHDA, CDR2 SQIVND (reference sequence). V lost 3 bases and J 6 bases, leaving 11 bases between the germline ends. CDR3 bases: TGTGCCAGTAGTATTCTCCTCTACGCTGAAGCTTTCTTT. Translated, it gives CASSILLYAEAFF.

This clonotype was seen repeatedly, ten times or more. The chain employs TRBV7-6 and TRBJ2-1, with D tentatively TRBD1 or TRBD2 (6 bases each). The germline V gene encodes CDR1 SGHVS and CDR2 FNYEAQ. V was shortened by 0 bases and J by 4 bases, with 13 bases between the two germline ends. The CDR3 runs to 16 residues. The CDR3 loop is CASSLAGGGKYNEQFF. In DNA, the CDR3 is TGTGCCAGCAGCTTAGCCGGGGGCGGGAAATACAATGAGCAGTTCTTC.